A single T cell receptor beta chain is shown here with its context. Its target antigen remains unknown. The record has no base qualities; no much larger clone is one base away. Taken from the germline V gene, the CDR1 and CDR2 loops are MDHEN and SYDVKM. Reading from cysteine to phenylalanine, the CDR3 counts 17 amino acids. The entry retains the CDR3 DNA only, 51 bases that are in frame from base 1. The junction shows trimming of 5 bases on V and 3 bases on J, and the gene matches do not reach 10 bases of it. The data derive from a study of cytotoxic CD8 clonotypes in ibrutinib-treated CLL (dated by TCRdb to about 2021). Regarding the complete study: The cohort had some eleven relapsed/refractory and around 14 treatment-naive patients; about 17 were IGHV unmutated. Partial responses were observed in about 24 patients and complete responses in 2; after a median follow-up of around 64 months, remission was maintained in about 15 patients and progression was observed in about twelve. Response samples were obtained after a median of approximately eleven months of treatment, with a range of roughly 6 to 40 months. Samples averaged roughly 260,000 productive templates and some 91,000 productive rearrangements. Of the 90 or so participants in the trial, 26 had longitudinal samples available. Cryopreserved peripheral blood mononuclear cells were collected at three points: before therapy, at response, and at either sustained remission or disease progression. The full study reports these points: At baseline, clonality was higher than in age-matched healthy donors and showed a strong correlation with circulating CD8+ T-cell counts. Public clonotypes were found to be uncommon and were observed to contract or remain stable during treatment; the increase in clonality was shown to reflect expansion of private clonotypes at ibrutinib response. Sampling times were not matched between patients in sustained remission and patients whose disease was progressing, and lymph node repertoires were not examined. Clonality rose at ibrutinib response, remained stable during sustained remission, and dropped back toward baseline at progression.

The goal of deep resolution MiSeq sequencing was a depth between 1 in 1 million and 1 in 200,000 T cells, and coverage averaged 10x per clonotype. The immunoSEQ hsTCRB Kit was used to generate TCR beta libraries. In the original analysis: The data were analyzed with ImmunoSEQ Analyzer and ImmunoSEQ Data Assistant, and V, D and J gene assignments followed IMGT definitions. Clonality, with values ranging from 0 to 1, was calculated as one minus the normalized Shannon entropy of productive rearrangement frequencies. Public clonotype analysis was restricted to overrepresented clonotypes comprising at least 0.05% of each patient's repertoire. Roughly 13 age-matched healthy donor repertoires from immuneACCESS served as clonality controls. The clones in this table, taken by TCRdb from immuneACCESS, are in-frame only. Not every clone is retained; where verified, under half of the shortfall comes from an unresolved V gene, and the cause of the rest is unknown. D and trimming come from the DNA, and the V and J calls and clone size come from that table. Counted in this sample were a few hundred thousand clones; just under 80% of them appeared once. The ten largest clones take up 6.5% to 8% of the sample.

Approximately 2 micrograms of genomic DNA were extracted from cryopreserved PBMCs for TCR beta library preparation. Longitudinal blood samples from CLL patients receiving ibrutinib monotherapy were subjected to high-throughput TCR beta sequencing. The patients took part in an open-label, single-center phase 2 trial of ibrutinib monotherapy. Sequences were derived from PBMCs, sampled before ibrutinib treatment. This chain is built from TRBV28 and TRBJ2-3; 11 junctional bases match TRBD2. The receptor comes from a human donor with chronic lymphocytic leukemia. This receptor has the CDR3 CASSPQGLAEITDTQYF. The nucleotide sequence is given as TGTGCCAGCAGTCCTCAGGGACTAGCGGAGATAACAGATACGCAGTATTTT.